This paragraph reports one TCR beta chain. Its target is unknown. The record originates from a study of Ad26.COV2.S vaccination and SARS-CoV-2 variants. About the research overall: Intramuscular Ad26.COV2.S at 5x10^10 or 1x10^11 viral particles. Points from the study as a whole: An underestimation of total T cell responses may have resulted from the TCR breadth and depth analyses.

Generated by immunoSEQ multiplex PCR, the TCRdb table keeps only in-frame clones and is missing some. Of about 400,000 clones detected, 70% to 90% appear once; the ten largest clones hold 3.5% to 4%. Treatment given: 15 to 20 received Ad26.COV2.S at low or high dose, single or two shots; 5 received placebo; per-sample allocation not given. Day 63 following the first vaccine or placebo injection was when the samples were taken. This Boston cohort included adults aged 18-55 years. Participants' vaccine, an Ad26 vector, delivered Wuhan-strain SARS-CoV-2 spike. Per germline, CDR1 SGHRS and CDR2 YFSETQ. Trimming removed 0 bases from V and 3 bases from J, with 13 bases in between. The CDR3 length is 15 residues.

The receptor comes from a person aged 18-65 years who received the Ad26.COV2.S COVID-19 vaccine or a placebo. This chain links TRBV5-1 with TRBJ2-7; D unresolved. The source was peripheral blood, collected in a trial of Ad26.COV2.S vaccine versus placebo. This chain's CDR3 is CASSLASSKSYEQYF. DNA of the CDR3: TGCGCCAGCAGCTTGGCCTCTTCTAAAAGCTACGAGCAGTACTTC.